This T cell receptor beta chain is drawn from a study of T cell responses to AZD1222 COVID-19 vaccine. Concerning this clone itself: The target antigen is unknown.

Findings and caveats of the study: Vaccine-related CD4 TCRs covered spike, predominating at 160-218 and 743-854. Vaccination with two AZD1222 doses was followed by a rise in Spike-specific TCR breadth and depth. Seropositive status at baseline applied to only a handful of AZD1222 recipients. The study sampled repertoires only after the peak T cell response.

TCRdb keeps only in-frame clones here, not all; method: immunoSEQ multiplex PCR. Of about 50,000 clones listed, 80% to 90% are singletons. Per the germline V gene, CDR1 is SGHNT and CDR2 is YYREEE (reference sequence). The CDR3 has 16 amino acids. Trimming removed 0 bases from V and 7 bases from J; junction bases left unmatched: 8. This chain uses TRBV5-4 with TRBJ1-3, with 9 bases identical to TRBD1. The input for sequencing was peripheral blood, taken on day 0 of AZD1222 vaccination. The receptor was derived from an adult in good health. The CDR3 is CASSLGGGQGMNTIYF. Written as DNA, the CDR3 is TGTGCCAGCAGCTTGGGTGGTGGACAGGGGATGAACACCATATATTTT. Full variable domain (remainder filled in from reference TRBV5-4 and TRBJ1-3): ETGVTQSPTHLIKTRGQQVTLRCSSQSGHNTVSWYQQALGQGPQFIFQYYREEENGRGNFPPRFSGLQFPNYSSELNVNALELDDSALYLCASSLGGGQGMNTIYFGEGSWLTVV.